These 23 T cell receptor beta chains were sequenced from one sample in a study of cytomegalovirus exposure and HLA in healthy donors. Amplification used 60 Vbeta primers and 13 Jbeta primers. Clones were read by immunoSEQ multiplex PCR, and TCRdb kept only the in-frame ones, dropping some. The data hold 120,000 to 150,000 clones, with 75% to 80% observed a single time. The specimen sequenced was PBMCs. The source of these receptors is a female donor in good health and CMV-seronegative.

This chain joins TRBV9 and TRBJ2-7, with 8 bases aligning to TRBD2. This CDR3 is 17 amino acids long. V lost 4 bases and J lost 2; bases outside the gene matches: 14. From germline, CDR1 is SGDLS and CDR2 YYNGEE. CDR3 region: CASSPTGGDLGPYEQYF. The CDR3 DNA sequence: TGTGCCAGCAGCCCCACCGGGGGGGACCTAGGGCCCTACGAGCAGTACTTC.

The chain is built from TRBV6-1 and TRBJ1-4; TRBD1 matches at 8 bases. Germline lookup yields CDR1 MNHNS and CDR2 SASEGT. V was clipped by 3 bases and J by 6 bases; unmatched bases: 3. The CDR3 has 14 residues. For the CDR3, the DNA is TGTGCCAGCAGTGACAGGGGGCCGGATGAAAAACTGTTTTTT. Translated: CASSDRGPDEKLFF.

The V gene is TRBV13, the J gene TRBJ2-6; D remains unclear. Trimming stripped 3 bases from V and 0 bases from J, with 3 bases between. The germline gives CDR1 PRHDT, CDR2 FYEKMQ (reference sequence). CDR3 length: 14 amino acids. The CDR3 loop reads CASSFGSGANVLTF. The CDR3 bases are TGTGCCAGCAGCTTCGGCTCTGGGGCCAACGTCCTGACTTTC.

This clone has a handful of counts. The gene calls are TRBV6-1 and TRBJ2-7; unclear D gene. Trimming took 3 bases from V and 0 from J, leaving 12 bases between them. Germline CDR1 reads MNHNS; CDR2 reads SASEGT. The CDR3 runs to 15 residues. The DNA for the CDR3 is TGTGCCAGCAGTGACCCTTACTTAAGCTCCTACGAGCAGTACTTC. It encodes CASSDPYLSSYEQYF.

This chain links TRBV6-5 with TRBJ1-4; no clear D. Germline V CDR1 and CDR2: MNHEY, SVGAGI. The CDR3 has 14 residues. V gave up 6 bases and J gave up 8 bases, with 16 bases separating them. This CDR3 is CASRPGREREKLFF. The CDR3 coding sequence is TGTGCCAGCAGACCGGGAAGGGAGAGGGAAAAACTGTTTTTT.

The chain joins TRBV27 to TRBJ2-3; TRBD2 agrees at 8 bases. V lost 2 bases, J lost 2 bases, and 9 bases stayed unmatched. The germline V gene encodes CDR1 MNHEY and CDR2 SMNVEV (reference sequence). The CDR3 is made up of 17 amino acids. The CDR3: CASSLGRGAPNTDTQYF. Written as DNA, the CDR3 is TGTGCCAGCAGTTTAGGGCGGGGGGCCCCTAACACAGATACGCAGTATTTT.

Here the CDR3 reads CSVSPTASGETQYF. CDR3 nucleotides: TGCAGCGTGTCCCCCACGGCTAGCGGAGAGACCCAGTACTTC. The V call is TRBV29-1, the J call TRBJ2-5; 7 positions agree with TRBD2. The CDR3 contains 14 residues. Per the germline V gene, CDR1 is SQVTM and CDR2 is ANQGSEA. The V segment lost 6 bases and the J segment 4 bases; nucleotides outside the gene matches: 11.

The V call is TRBV5-4, the J call TRBJ1-1; the D gene is possibly TRBD1 (6 bases). Trimming took off 0 bases at V and 3 bases at J, with 12 bases between the two ends. The germline CDR1 and CDR2 sequences are SGHNT and YYREEE (reference sequence). CDR3 length: 15 amino acids. CDR3 region: CASSLVFGGHTEAFF. CDR3 DNA sequence: TGTGCCAGCAGCTTGGTATTTGGGGGCCACACTGAAGCTTTCTTT.

The chain uses TRBV28 and TRBJ1-5; 9 nucleotides line up with TRBD1. The CDR3 is made up of 16 amino acids. V lost 4 bases, J lost 3 bases, and 7 bases stayed unmatched. CDR1 and CDR2 from the germline V gene are MDHEN and SYDVKM. The CDR3 protein is CASSSAGTGYNQPQHF. DNA of the CDR3: TGTGCCAGCAGTTCGGCCGGGACAGGGTACAATCAGCCCCAGCATTTT.

This chain joins TRBV9 and TRBJ2-1; 7 bases match TRBD2. This CDR3 has 13 residues. Trimming removed 3 bases from V and 11 bases from J; junction bases left unmatched: 8. CDR1 is SGDLS, CDR2 YYNGEE, per germline. CDR3 DNA: TGTGCCAGCAGCGCGGACGGGAGGCCAAAGCAGTTCTTC. As protein: CASSADGRPKQFF. Supplemented by reference TRBV9 and TRBJ2-1, the full variable domain reads DSGVTQTPKHLITATGQRVTLRCSPRSGDLSVYWYQQSLDQGLQFLIQYYNGEERAKGNILERFSAQQFPDLHSELNLSSLELGDSALYFCASSADGRPKQFFGPGTRLTVL.

The chain carries TRBV6-5 and TRBJ1-1; the match to TRBD1 covers 7 bases. J gave up 1 base and V 3 bases, and 5 bases lay outside the gene matches. The CDR3 has 15 amino acids. Germline V gene lookup returns CDR1 MNHEY and CDR2 SVGAGI. As DNA, the CDR3 is TGTGCCAGCAGTTATAGGAACAGGGGGAACACTGAAGCTTTCTTT. As protein: CASSYRNRGNTEAFF.

The chain is built from TRBV7-9 and TRBJ2-7; 9 bases align to TRBD1. The germline gives CDR1 SEHNR, CDR2 FQNEAQ (reference sequence). The CDR3 totals 17 residues. The J segment lost 4 bases and the V segment lost 3 bases, leaving 13 bases of the junction unmatched. The CDR3 loop reads CASSFIVSGQGRYEQYF. DNA for the CDR3: TGTGCCAGCAGCTTCATCGTTTCGGGACAGGGCAGATACGAGCAGTACTTC. The full variable domain, with the rest looked up from reference TRBV7-9 and TRBJ2-7, is DTGVSQNPRHKITKRGQNVTFRCDPISEHNRLYWYRQTLGQGPEFLTYFQNEAQLEKSRLLSDRFSAERPKGSFSTLEIQRTEQGDSAMYLCASSFIVSGQGRYEQYFGPGTRLTVT.

The V and J genes are TRBV6-5 and TRBJ1-5, with TRBD1 matching over 11 bases. The CDR3 is 15 amino acids. V gave up 9 bases and J gave up 5 bases; unmatched junction bases: 9. Germline CDR1 MNHEY, CDR2 SVGAGI. The CDR3 DNA is TGTGCCAGTAAGGGGACAGGGGGGCTCCATCAGCCCCAGCATTTT. This sequence encodes CASKGTGGLHQPQHF.

CDR3 residues: CASSSRVQTIEQYF. The CDR3 coding sequence is TGTGCCAGCAGCTCCAGGGTTCAGACCATCGAGCAGTACTTC. The genes are TRBV7-2 and TRBJ2-7, with D possibly being TRBD1 (5 bases). The V end was cut by 4 bases, the J end by 6 bases, with 16 bases between. Germline V CDR1 and CDR2: SGHTA, FQGNSA. The CDR3 contains 14 residues.

The CDR3 nucleotides are TGTGCCAGCAGCCGGGACAGGGGATCCTACGAGCAGTACTTC. Protein: CASSRDRGSYEQYF. The rearrangement uses TRBV7-6 and TRBJ2-7, with 10 bases lining up with TRBD1. The CDR3 sequence is 14 residues long. Germline V gene lookup returns CDR1 SGHVS and CDR2 FNYEAQ. The V segment lost 5 bases and the J segment 1 base; nucleotides outside the gene matches: 2. The full variable domain, with the rest looked up from reference TRBV7-6 and TRBJ2-7, is GAGVSQSPRYKVTKRGQDVALRCDPISGHVSLYWYRQALGQGPEFLTYFNYEAQQDKSGLPNDRFSAERPEGSISTLTIQRTEQRDSAMYRCASSRDRGSYEQYFGPGTRLTVT.

The chain employs TRBV6-5 and TRBJ2-5, with D possibly being TRBD1 (5 bases). The germline V gene has CDR1 MNHEY and CDR2 SVGAGI. The V and J ends lost 2 bases and 0 bases respectively, with 10 bases between them. This CDR3 spans 15 amino acids. The CDR3 DNA reads TGTGCCAGCAGTTACAACTTGGACAACCAAGAGACCCAGTACTTC. It translates to CASSYNLDNQETQYF.

The chain is built from TRBV4-1 and TRBJ2-1; D may be TRBD1 (5 bases). V was clipped by 6 bases and J by 4 bases, with 19 bases between them. Germline V gives CDR1 MGHRA, CDR2 YSYEKL. The CDR3 is 16 residues long. CDR3 amino acids: CASSFRLQETYNEQFF. For the CDR3, the DNA is TGCGCCAGCAGTTTTCGCTTACAGGAGACTTACAATGAGCAGTTCTTC.

The chain links TRBV10-3 to TRBJ1-1; tentatively, D is TRBD1 (6 bases). V was trimmed by 0 bases and J by 3 bases, leaving 11 bases between them. Germline CDR1 and CDR2: ENHRY and SYGVKD. The CDR3 has 15 amino acids. CDR3 amino acids: CAISESWGQDTEAFF. As DNA, the CDR3 is TGTGCCATCAGTGAGTCGTGGGGACAAGACACTGAAGCTTTCTTT.

The CDR3 region is CASSYQRDSGNTIYF. CDR3 nucleotide sequence: TGTGCCAGCAGTTATCAGCGAGACTCTGGAAACACCATATATTTT. The rearrangement joins TRBV6-5 to TRBJ1-3; D is unresolved. V was trimmed by 3 bases and J by 0 bases, leaving 9 bases between them. CDR1 is MNHEY, CDR2 SVGAGI, per germline. The CDR3 length is 15 residues.

This chain connects TRBV6-5 to TRBJ1-4, with 7 bases lining up with TRBD1. The germline V gene has CDR1 MNHEY and CDR2 SVGAGI. The CDR3 covers 13 residues. Unmatched junction bases numbered 0, after V lost 6 bases and J lost 2 bases. CDR3 DNA sequence: TGTGCCAGCAGGACAGGGACTAATGAAAAACTGTTTTTT. Its protein is CASRTGTNEKLFF.

V and J are TRBV5-1 and TRBJ2-7; 7 bases map to TRBD1. This CDR3 has 14 residues. V was clipped by 4 bases and J by 1 base; unmatched bases: 5. CDR1 is SGHRS and CDR2 is YFSETQ in the germline V gene. CDR3 nucleotide sequence: TGCGCCAGCAGCATAAGACAGGGTTCCTACGAGCAGTACTTC. Its protein is CASSIRQGSYEQYF.

The V call is TRBV5-8, the J call TRBJ2-3; the D gene is possibly TRBD2 (6 bases). The germline gives CDR1 SGHTS, CDR2 YDEGEE. This CDR3 has 15 amino acids. Trimming shortened V by 5 bases and J by 9 bases, and 22 bases separated the two germline ends. The CDR3 bases are TGTGCCAGCAGACATAGGACTCGGCCCCGGGGGACGCAGTATTTT. Protein product: CASRHRTRPRGTQYF.

The table lists this clone with a few counts. The chain joins TRBV6-1 to TRBJ1-1; no definite D call. Germline CDR1 and CDR2: MNHNS and SASEGT. This CDR3 contains 13 residues. Trimming removed 3 bases from V and 1 base from J, with 6 bases in between. CDR3 protein: CASSDPGNTEAFF. The CDR3 DNA follows: TGTGCCAGCAGTGACCCAGGGAACACTGAAGCTTTCTTT.